This T cell receptor beta chain was profiled in a study of shared clonotypes between healthy human individuals. Study-level information: CD4 naive and memory got three plates each, CD8 naive two, CD8 memory one. Whole-study findings and limits: Sequencing depth was expected to affect clonotype sharing among donors.

Assay used: immunoSEQ multiplex PCR; TCRdb lists only in-frame clones, some missing. The table has approximately 110,000 clones, approximately 70% seen once; the top ten hold about 25%. Donors comprised healthy HIV-negative adults lacking recent acute infections or vaccinations. Points on this clone: Its antigen remains unidentified.

The sequence came from a woman in her 30s in good health. Sequencing was performed on memory CD8+ T cells sorted from blood. Subset defined: CD45RO+ cells pooled with CCR7-negative TemRA cells.

The CDR3 spells CASREGGRYTF. CDR3 in DNA: TGTGCCAGCAGGGAGGGGGGTCGCTACACCTTC. This rearrangement joins TRBV6-6 to TRBJ1-2, with D possibly TRBD1 on 6 matching bases. The CDR3 is 11 residues long. From germline, CDR1 is MNHNY and CDR2 SVGAGI (reference sequence). Trimming pared 6 bases from V and 9 bases from J, leaving 11 bases between.